These 27 T cell receptor beta chains originate from one sample sequenced in a study of cytomegalovirus exposure and HLA in healthy donors (dated by TCRdb to the late 2010s). Library construction relied on the immunoSEQ multiplex PCR assay. The multiplex PCR relied on a mix of 60 forward primers for TCR Vbeta segments and 13 reverse primers for TCR Jbeta segments. TCRdb took over this immuneACCESS table, retaining in-frame rearrangements with V and J assigned. Such tables are incomplete; in checked studies, under half of the missing clones stem from an unresolved V gene, and the remainder is unexplained. For this sample the table gives fewer than 100,000 clones, of which roughly 80% were detected only once. The top ten clonotypes cover about 8.3% of the sample. Sequencing used PBMCs. The receptors were gathered from a female donor in good health and CMV-seronegative.

The chain recombines TRBV7-9 with TRBJ1-3; TRBD1 matches at 7 bases. From germline, CDR1 is SEHNR and CDR2 FQNEAQ (reference sequence). This CDR3 region has 15 residues. The V segment lost 3 bases and the J segment 0 bases; nucleotides outside the gene matches: 2. The CDR3 sequence is CASSFDRDSGNTIYF. The CDR3 DNA reads as TGTGCCAGCAGCTTCGACAGGGACTCTGGAAACACCATATATTTT.

The rearrangement uses TRBV11-2 and TRBJ1-1, with no clear D. CDR1 is SGHAT and CDR2 is FQNNGV in the germline V gene. The CDR3 consists of 14 residues. V was shortened by 0 bases and J by 1 base, with 6 bases between the two germline ends. The CDR3 sequence: CASSLDDWNTEAFF. CDR3 DNA: TGTGCCAGCAGCTTAGACGACTGGAACACTGAAGCTTTCTTT.

This chain links TRBV19 with TRBJ1-2, with 10 positions matching TRBD1. The CDR3 spans 16 residues. CDR1 and CDR2 (germline): LNHDA, SQIVND (reference sequence). The junction had 11 bases not matched to a gene; V was cut back by 5 bases and J by 5 bases. CDR3 nucleotides: TGTGCCAGTAGTGAAGCACCGGGACAGGGGATTTATGGCTACACCTTC. Translating gives CASSEAPGQGIYGYTF.

This sequence joins TRBV19 and TRBJ1-2; unclear D gene. The germline V gene has CDR1 LNHDA and CDR2 SQIVND (reference sequence). The V end lost 3 bases, the J end lost 4 bases, and 15 bases lay between the germline ends. The CDR3 is made up of 15 amino acids. The CDR3 DNA reads TGTGCCAGTAGTATTTCCAGCCCGGAGGTCTATGGCTACACCTTC. This gives the protein CASSISSPEVYGYTF.

This rearrangement joins TRBV11-2 to TRBJ1-6; 9 nucleotides agree with TRBD1. Germline CDR1 reads SGHAT; CDR2 reads FQNNGV. The CDR3 extends over 13 amino acids. Unmatched junction bases numbered 4, after V lost 5 bases and J lost 11 bases. This chain's CDR3 is CASSGQGTTPLHF. DNA of the CDR3: TGTGCCAGCAGCGGACAGGGGACGACACCCCTCCACTTT.

The V call is TRBV5-1, the J call TRBJ2-5; D possibly corresponds to TRBD2 (7 bases). From germline, CDR1 is SGHRS and CDR2 YFSETQ. The CDR3 is made up of 14 amino acids. V lost 2 bases to trimming and J lost 5 bases, with 13 bases between them. The CDR3 here is CASSFGGPGETQYF. The CDR3 DNA is TGCGCCAGCAGCTTCGGGGGGCCAGGGGAGACCCAGTACTTC.

The chain uses TRBV29-1 and TRBJ2-1; 10 positions match TRBD2. V shed 7 bases, J shed 4 bases, and the junction held 4 bases outside the gene matches. Germline CDR1 and CDR2: SQVTM and ANQGSEA. The CDR3 covers 13 residues. CDR3 DNA: TGCAGCGCACTAGCGGGACCTTACAATGAGCAGTTCTTC. This sequence encodes CSALAGPYNEQFF.

This clone was seen just once. The chain carries TRBV19 and TRBJ1-4; 7 bases match TRBD1. The CDR3 runs to 14 residues. Trimming cost V 4 bases and J 10 bases; bases outside gene matches: 9. The germline V gene has CDR1 LNHDA and CDR2 SQIVND (reference sequence). The CDR3 is CASSSDRAYGKLFF. The CDR3 DNA is TGTGCCAGTAGTAGCGACAGGGCTTATGGAAAACTGTTTTTT. The full variable domain, with the rest looked up from reference TRBV19 and TRBJ1-4, is DGGITQSPKYLFRKEGQNVTLSCEQNLNHDAMYWYRQDPGQGLRLIYYSQIVNDFQKGDIAEGYSVSREKKESFPLTVTSAQKNPTAFYLCASSSDRAYGKLFFGSGTQLSVL.

The V call is TRBV5-1, the J call TRBJ2-7; D possibly corresponds to TRBD1 (5 bases). The CDR3 extends over 15 amino acids. The V end lost 0 bases, the J end lost 3 bases, and 13 bases lay between the germline ends. CDR1 is SGHRS, CDR2 YFSETQ, per germline. The CDR3 DNA follows: TGCGCCAGCAGCTTGGATGGCGGACACAGCTACGAGCAGTACTTC. This gives the protein CASSLDGGHSYEQYF.

This clone was recorded a few times. V and J are TRBV19 and TRBJ1-1, with D possibly matching TRBD1 (5 bases). V was cut by 5 bases and J by 1 base, with 11 bases left in between. The CDR3 is made up of 14 amino acids. Germline lookup yields CDR1 LNHDA and CDR2 SQIVND (reference sequence). The CDR3 DNA follows: TGTGCCAGTAGTCTTTGGGGGGGGAACACTGAAGCTTTCTTT. It encodes CASSLWGGNTEAFF. The variable domain in full, with the rest retrieved from reference TRBV19 and TRBJ1-1, is DGGITQSPKYLFRKEGQNVTLSCEQNLNHDAMYWYRQDPGQGLRLIYYSQIVNDFQKGDIAEGYSVSREKKESFPLTVTSAQKNPTAFYLCASSLWGGNTEAFFGQGTRLTVV.

J is TRBJ1-2 and V is TRBV7-8; 11 bases agree with TRBD1. The germline V gene has CDR1 SGHVS and CDR2 FQNEAQ. The CDR3 runs to 15 residues. V lost 3 bases and J lost 4; bases outside the gene matches: 4. CDR3: CASSLDRGLIYGYTF. CDR3 coding DNA: TGTGCCAGCAGCTTGGACAGGGGGCTCATCTATGGCTACACCTTC.

As for this clone: A read error may account for a junction end that differs from germline. This chain links TRBV7-9 with TRBJ2-2; tentative D call: TRBD1 (6 bases). The CDR3 contains 16 residues. Germline V gene sequence: CDR1 SEHNR, CDR2 FQNEAQ (reference sequence). In DNA form, the CDR3 reads TGTTCCAGCAGCCCAAACGAGGGGGCGAACACCGGGGAGCTGTTTTTT. It specifies CSSSPNEGANTGELFF. Using reference TRBV7-9 and TRBJ2-2 for the parts outside the CDR3, the full variable domain is DTGVSQNPRHKITKRGQNVTFRCDPISEHNRLYWYRQTLGQGPEFLTYFQNEAQLEKSRLLSDRFSAERPKGSFSTLEIQRTEQGDSAMYLCSSSPNEGANTGELFFGEGSRLTVL.

The DNA for the CDR3 is TGTGCCAGCACCTTCCCCTGGTTAGCCGAGCAGTACTTC. It specifies CASTFPWLAEQYF. This chain joins TRBV11-2 and TRBJ2-5; D is unclear. TRBJ2-7 explains the end of the DNA better; the J call may be wrong. Germline loops: CDR1 SGHAT, CDR2 FQNNGV. The CDR3 spans 13 residues.

The J gene is TRBJ1-1, the V gene TRBV2; D is perhaps TRBD1 (5 bases). Germline CDR1 SNHLY, CDR2 FYNNEI. V dropped 7 bases and J dropped 1 base, with 16 bases sitting between them. This CDR3 comprises 15 residues. The CDR3 reads CASTSQGGRNTEAFF. Here the CDR3 DNA reads TGTGCCAGCACCAGCCAGGGAGGCAGGAACACTGAAGCTTTCTTT.

V usage is TRBV7-9 and J usage is TRBJ1-1, with 8 bases lining up with TRBD1. V gave up 1 base and J gave up 2 bases; unmatched junction bases: 9. The germline V gene has CDR1 SEHNR and CDR2 FQNEAQ (reference sequence). This CDR3 is built from 17 residues. The CDR3, as DNA: TGTGCCAGCAGCTTAGAGGGGACAGGCATGAGAAACACTGAAGCTTTCTTT. Amino acids: CASSLEGTGMRNTEAFF.

The chain couples TRBV19 to TRBJ1-5; D is unresolved. Germline V lookup: CDR1 LNHDA, CDR2 SQIVND (reference sequence). The CDR3 is 14 amino acids. Between the trimmed V and J ends, which lost 5 bases and 6 bases, there was a span of 14 bases. This CDR3 reads CASSHPTESQPQHF. CDR3 nucleotide sequence: TGTGCCAGTAGTCACCCGACTGAAAGTCAGCCCCAGCATTTT.

The rearrangement uses TRBV9 and TRBJ2-1, with D perhaps TRBD2 (7 bases). Germline-derived CDR1 and CDR2 are SGDLS and YYNGEE. V shed 4 bases and J shed 0 bases, with 23 bases lying between them. The length of the CDR3 is 19 residues. The CDR3 nucleotides read TGTGCCAGCAGCCCCCGGACCGGAGGGGGAGGGAGCTCCTACAATGAGCAGTTCTTC. Translating gives CASSPRTGGGGSSYNEQFF.

This chain connects TRBV18 to TRBJ2-1, with TRBD1 identical over 7 bases. CDR1 is KGHSH and CDR2 is LQKENI in the germline V gene. The CDR3 is 14 amino acids. V gave up 5 bases and J gave up 1 base; unmatched junction bases: 2. CDR3 sequence reads: CASSSGQSYNEQFF. Here the CDR3 DNA reads TGTGCCAGCTCATCGGGACAGTCCTACAATGAGCAGTTCTTC.

This chain links TRBV6-6 with TRBJ1-5, with D tentatively TRBD1 (5 bases). V shed 8 bases and J shed 0 bases, with 11 bases lying between them. Per the germline V gene, CDR1 is MNHNY and CDR2 is SVGAGI (reference sequence). The CDR3 runs to 14 residues. The CDR3 spells CASGGGNSNQPQHF. CDR3 nucleotides: TGTGCCAGCGGCGGGGGGAATAGCAATCAGCCCCAGCATTTT.

This clone was seen only a few times. J is TRBJ2-1 and V is TRBV15; possibly TRBD1 for D (5 bases). The CDR3 loop spans 15 amino acids. V was pared by 0 bases and J by 0 bases, with 6 bases between. Germline-derived CDR1 and CDR2 are LNHNV and YYDKDF (reference sequence). The CDR3 spells CATSRDRASYNEQFF. CDR3 in DNA: TGTGCCACCAGCAGAGACAGGGCCTCCTACAATGAGCAGTTCTTC.

V and J are TRBV7-2 and TRBJ1-1; 7 bases are a match to TRBD1. The trim removed 3 bases at V and 2 bases at J, leaving 6 bases unmatched. The CDR3 runs to 15 residues. Germline V lookup: CDR1 SGHTA, CDR2 FQGNSA. The CDR3 spells CASSFEGQTNTEAFF. The CDR3 DNA sequence: TGTGCCAGCAGCTTCGAGGGACAGACAAACACTGAAGCTTTCTTT.

With regard to this clone: At one end the junction does not follow the germline gene, possibly because of a read error. The chain uses TRBV7-7 and TRBJ2-2; D unresolved. Germline V gives CDR1 SSHAT, CDR2 FNYEAQ (reference sequence). This CDR3 is 13 amino acids long. In nucleotides, the CDR3 is TGTGCTAGCAGCTTAGAGAGAGTCGGGGAGCTGTTTTTT. As protein: CASSLERVGELFF.

This CDR3 is CASSPGLASMSYNEQFF. In DNA form, the CDR3 reads TGTGCCAGCAGCCCGGGACTAGCGAGTATGTCCTACAATGAGCAGTTCTTC. The V gene is TRBV5-6, the J gene TRBJ2-1; TRBD2 matches at 10 bases. The ends lost 4 bases at V and 1 base at J; junction bases unmatched: 8. CDR1 SGHDT and CDR2 YYEEEE come from the germline V gene. The CDR3 covers 17 residues.

Only one count was recorded for this clone. This chain links TRBV6-5 with TRBJ2-7; 9 bases fit TRBD1. The length of the CDR3 is 14 residues. Unmatched junction bases numbered 6, after V lost 7 bases and J lost 2 bases. The germline V gene encodes CDR1 MNHEY and CDR2 SVGAGI. CDR3 nucleotide sequence: TGTGCCAGCAATTTACAGGGGGCCCCCTACGAGCAGTACTTC. It codes for CASNLQGAPYEQYF.

This chain uses TRBV29-1 with TRBJ1-4, with D maybe TRBD1 (5 bases). This CDR3 contains 15 residues. Between the trimmed V and J ends, which lost 6 bases and 8 bases, there was a span of 22 bases. The germline gives CDR1 SQVTM, CDR2 ANQGSEA. This chain's CDR3 is CSVSLDGQGWEKLFF. For the CDR3, the DNA is TGCAGCGTCTCCCTGGATGGGCAGGGATGGGAAAAACTGTTTTTT.

V and J are TRBV19 and TRBJ1-3, with 7 bases aligning to TRBD1. V trimming: 10 bases; J trimming: 0 bases; junction bases outside the gene matches: 15. The CDR3 has 17 amino acids. CDR1 LNHDA and CDR2 SQIVND come from the germline V gene (reference sequence). The CDR3 nucleotides read TGTGCCACCAAGACTAAAGACAGGGAAGGCTCTGGAAACACCATATATTTT. Protein sequence: CATKTKDREGSGNTIYF.

The chain combines TRBV19 with TRBJ1-2; 7 bases agree with TRBD1. The CDR3 runs to 13 residues. From germline, CDR1 is LNHDA and CDR2 SQIVND (reference sequence). The trim removed 4 bases at V and 4 bases at J, leaving 3 bases unmatched. The CDR3 region is CASSRAGGYGYTF. The DNA of the CDR3 is TGTGCCAGTAGTAGGGCAGGGGGCTATGGCTACACCTTC. The whole variable domain, remainder taken from reference TRBV19 and TRBJ1-2, is DGGITQSPKYLFRKEGQNVTLSCEQNLNHDAMYWYRQDPGQGLRLIYYSQIVNDFQKGDIAEGYSVSREKKESFPLTVTSAQKNPTAFYLCASSRAGGYGYTFGSGTRLTVV.